This TCR beta chain was identified in a study of shared clonotypes between healthy human individuals. The CDR3 loop spans 17 amino acids. The germline CDR1 and CDR2 sequences are ENHRY and SYGVKD. The V end lost 4 bases, the J end lost 0 bases, and 17 bases lay between the germline ends. This clone was observed a few times. Per the original methods: As immunoSEQ supplied junction-only sequences (without quality scores), filtering differed. Profiling relied on immunoSEQ multiplex PCR, and the TCRdb table lists in-frame clones only, not all of them. That table supplies the V and J calls and clone size; D and trimming were determined from the DNA. The sample includes roughly 700,000 clones, 74% of them seen just once.

The TCR comes from a woman younger than 45 in good health. What was sequenced was memory CD4+ T cells sorted from blood. The subset: CD45RA-negative fraction. The V and J genes are TRBV10-3 and TRBJ2-3; perhaps D is TRBD1 or TRBD2 (5 bases each). CDR3 region: CAISAGPTNPSTDTQYF. The CDR3 bases are TGTGCCATCAGTGCGGGACCGACTAACCCTAGCACAGATACGCAGTATTTT.